Listed here is a single T cell receptor (beta chain). This specimen belongs to a study of technical replicates of blood from a handful of donors. Clones were read by immunoSEQ multiplex PCR, and TCRdb kept only the in-frame ones, dropping some. The table shows about 83,000 clones, with roughly 92% occurring only once. Trimming at V came to 3 bases and at J to 7 bases, leaving 7 bases not matched to a gene. The germline V gene has CDR1 LNHNV and CDR2 YYDKDF (reference sequence). The CDR3 runs to 15 residues. This sequence joins TRBV15 and TRBJ1-2, with 11 positions matching TRBD1. Sequencing was performed on T cells isolated from PBMCs. This clonotype originated in a human donor in good health. The CDR3 DNA reads as TGTGCCACCAGCAGTAAAGGGACAGGGGGTCGTGGCTACACCTTC. Translated, it gives CATSSKGTGGRGYTF.